This TCR beta chain was identified in a study of beta chain features in type 1 diabetes. This clone was found a few times. Donors underwent one heparinised blood draw, 95 to 150 mL on average. Trimming at V came to 11 bases and at J to 8 bases, leaving 15 bases not matched to a gene. The CDR3 totals 14 residues. Germline CDR1 reads MDHEN; CDR2 reads SYDVKM. Of the isolated RNA, all was reverse transcribed, and so the sequenced material was expressed TCRB transcripts. This table comes from immunoSEQ multiplex PCR, and its TCRdb copy is limited to in-frame clones, with some not included. The sample holds 120,000 to 150,000 clones, about 7% seen once.

This clonotype was sampled from a woman aged 30 to 39 in good health. Sequenced sample: central memory CD4+ T cells from blood. The rearrangement links TRBV28 to TRBJ2-1; TRBD2 matches 7 bases. The CDR3 DNA is TGTGCCGCAGCAATTGCGGGAGAGGGCCATGAGCAGTTCTTC. This sequence encodes CAAAIAGEGHEQFF.